The 22 T cell receptor beta chains given below trace back to one sample, sequenced in a study of cytomegalovirus exposure and HLA in healthy donors. With 60 Vbeta and 13 Jbeta primers, the PCR was carried out. The repertoire was sequenced with immunoSEQ multiplex PCR; TCRdb's copy has only in-frame clones and lacks some. The profile shows roughly 120,000 clones, 80% of them singletons. The specimen sequenced was PBMCs. These receptors were taken from a man between 45 and 60 years old in good health and CMV-seronegative.

V gene TRBV28 combines with J gene TRBJ2-3, with a possible D match to TRBD2 (5 bases). The CDR3 loop spans 14 amino acids. The ends were cut back, 6 bases at V and 1 base at J, with 11 bases in the middle. The germline gives CDR1 MDHEN, CDR2 SYDVKM. For the CDR3, the DNA is TGTGCCAGCAGACGGGGAGTAGGCACAGATACGCAGTATTTT. Translated: CASRRGVGTDTQYF.

The V and J genes are TRBV2 and TRBJ2-1, with TRBD2 identical over 8 bases. Germline assignment: CDR1 SNHLY and CDR2 FYNNEI. Trimming cost V 7 bases and J 3 bases; bases outside gene matches: 2. The CDR3 contains 13 residues. The CDR3 DNA follows: TGTGCCAGCACTAGCGGGTTCTACAATGAGCAGTTCTTC. Translation gives CASTSGFYNEQFF.

This clone was detected once. The chain uses TRBV10-3 and TRBJ2-2, with no clear D. The germline gives CDR1 ENHRY, CDR2 SYGVKD. Trimming pared 3 bases from V and 7 bases from J, leaving 9 bases between. The length of the CDR3 is 13 residues. CDR3 sequence (DNA): TGTGCCATCAGTGATTCCAGAAGCGGGGAGCTGTTTTTT. It specifies CAISDSRSGELFF.

V and J are TRBV25-1 and TRBJ1-6; maybe TRBD1 (5 bases). Germline values: CDR1 MGHDK, CDR2 SYGVNS. V lost 5 bases, J lost 1 base, and 15 bases lay in between. This CDR3 is built from 17 residues. CDR3 residues: CASSQAGGSSYNSPLHF. DNA for the CDR3: TGTGCCAGCAGTCAAGCGGGGGGGTCGTCCTATAATTCACCCCTCCACTTT.

The rearrangement joins TRBV30 to TRBJ2-7; no firm D call. Germline V lookup: CDR1 GTSNPN, CDR2 SVGIG (reference sequence). Trimming took 0 bases from V and 7 from J, leaving 10 bases between them. The CDR3 totals 12 residues. This chain's CDR3 is CAWSVLREEQYF. The DNA for the CDR3 is TGTGCCTGGAGTGTACTCCGCGAGGAGCAGTACTTC.

The rearrangement joins TRBV7-2 to TRBJ2-1; D is ambiguous. The CDR3 has 13 residues. V was clipped by 5 bases and J by 0 bases, with 5 bases between them. Germline V gene sequence: CDR1 SGHTA, CDR2 FQGNSA. The chain's CDR3 is CASSPISYNEQFF. The CDR3 bases are TGTGCCAGCAGCCCCATCTCCTACAATGAGCAGTTCTTC.

This clone was detected once. This chain connects TRBV5-7 to TRBJ2-3, with a weak D call TRBD1 (5 bases). TRBV5-7 is recorded as an ORF, its role being uncertain. V lost 0 bases and J 0 bases, leaving 11 bases between the germline ends. This CDR3 is 16 amino acids long. In DNA, the CDR3 is TGTGCCAGCAGCTTGGCGGCAGGGCTTAGCACAGATACGCAGTATTTT. Encoded protein: CASSLAAGLSTDTQYF.

The CDR3 sequence: CASSAWDRLNTEAFF. The CDR3 coding sequence is TGCGCCAGCAGCGCCTGGGACAGATTGAACACTGAAGCTTTCTTT. This chain joins TRBV5-1 and TRBJ1-1; 7 bases are a match to TRBD1. Per the germline V gene, CDR1 is SGHRS and CDR2 is YFSETQ. There are 15 residues in the CDR3. The junction had 6 bases not matched to a gene; V was cut back by 4 bases and J by 0 bases.

Points on this clone: A junction boundary mismatches the germline segment, possibly from a read error. This chain links TRBV14 with TRBJ2-7; 11 bases agree with TRBD2. Germline V gives CDR1 SGHDN, CDR2 FVKESK. The CDR3 extends over 15 amino acids. CDR3 coding DNA: TGTGCCAGCAGCCAAGGACTAGCGGGGCCCTATGAGCAGTACTTC. Amino acid sequence: CASSQGLAGPYEQYF.

The V gene is TRBV10-2, the J gene TRBJ2-7; D gene unclear. The germline V and J ends were trimmed by 4 bases and 3 bases, with 7 bases remaining between them. The CDR3 sequence is 12 residues long. The germline V gene encodes CDR1 WSHSY and CDR2 SAAADI. The CDR3 nucleotides are TGCGCCAGCAGTGCAAACGGCTACGAGCAGTACTTC. This encodes CASSANGYEQYF.

This chain connects TRBV18 to TRBJ2-3, with TRBD2 identical over 8 bases. V shed 4 bases and J 1 base; nucleotides not matched to a gene: 10. This CDR3 region has 17 residues. CDR1 and CDR2 (germline): KGHSH, LQKENI. The CDR3 is CASSLNSPAGGTDTQYF. CDR3 sequence (DNA): TGTGCCAGCTCACTAAACTCTCCAGCGGGGGGCACAGATACGCAGTATTTT. The variable domain in full, completed from reference TRBV18 and TRBJ2-3, reads NAGVMQNPRHLVRRRGQEARLRCSPMKGHSHVYWYRQLPEEGLKFMVYLQKENIIDESGMPKERFSAEFPKEGPSILRIQQVVRGDSAAYFCASSLNSPAGGTDTQYFGPGTRLTVL.

The gene calls are TRBV29-1 and TRBJ2-1, with TRBD2 as a possible D gene (6 bases). V lost 4 bases, J lost 9 bases, and 13 bases lay in between. The CDR3 contains 12 residues. CDR1 and CDR2 from the germline V gene are SQVTM and ANQGSEA. CDR3 nucleotide sequence: TGCAGCGTTGCGGAGGGGCGCAGTGAGCAGTTCTTC. This encodes CSVAEGRSEQFF.

The rearrangement joins TRBV7-6 to TRBJ2-1; 7 nucleotides line up with TRBD2. The germline CDR1 and CDR2 sequences are SGHVS and FNYEAQ. J gave up 3 bases and V 5 bases, and 13 bases lay outside the gene matches. The CDR3 is 17 amino acids. The CDR3 loop is CASSPRERESFYNEQFF. The CDR3 bases are TGTGCCAGCAGCCCTCGGGAGCGGGAATCCTTCTACAATGAGCAGTTCTTC.

The gene calls are TRBV5-4 and TRBJ2-5; TRBD2 is a possible D gene (6 bases). Trimming pared 1 base from V and 5 bases from J, leaving 9 bases between. Germline values: CDR1 SGHNT, CDR2 YYREEE (reference sequence). The CDR3 covers 13 residues. The CDR3 nucleotides are TGTGCCAGCAGCTTGCCAGGAGGGGAGACCCAGTACTTC. Protein product: CASSLPGGETQYF.

The gene calls are TRBV28 and TRBJ2-3; 10 nucleotides agree with TRBD2. This CDR3 has 17 amino acids. J gave up 4 bases and V 3 bases, and 10 bases lay outside the gene matches. Germline V gene sequence: CDR1 MDHEN, CDR2 SYDVKM. DNA for the CDR3: TGTGCCAGCAGTTTGGGGGACCTAGCGGGAGTAGCAGATACGCAGTATTTT. Protein product: CASSLGDLAGVADTQYF.

The chain recombines TRBV19 with TRBJ1-2, with TRBD1 matching over 8 bases. V lost 5 bases to trimming and J lost 8 bases; unmatched junction nucleotides: 4. The CDR3 totals 12 residues. Germline V lookup: CDR1 LNHDA, CDR2 SQIVND (reference sequence). CDR3 sequence: CASSADRGGYTF. DNA for the CDR3: TGTGCCAGTAGTGCTGACAGGGGCGGCTACACCTTC.

The chain carries TRBV7-3 and TRBJ1-1, with 7 bases matching TRBD1. The V gene's germline CDR1 is SGHTA and CDR2 FQGTGA. Trimming took 4 bases from V and 1 from J; bases not matched to a gene: 6. This CDR3 contains 15 residues. CDR3 protein: CASSSTGAANTEAFF. CDR3 bases: TGTGCCAGCAGCTCAACAGGGGCGGCGAACACTGAAGCTTTCTTT.

This rearrangement joins TRBV4-1 to TRBJ2-1; D may be TRBD2 (6 bases). The germline V gene encodes CDR1 MGHRA and CDR2 YSYEKL. The length of the CDR3 is 16 residues. The ends were cut back, 0 bases at V and 7 bases at J, with 16 bases in the middle. The CDR3 reads CASSQEGAGTLNEQFF. In DNA, the CDR3 is TGCGCCAGCAGCCAAGAGGGAGCGGGTACCTTGAATGAGCAGTTCTTC.

V is TRBV19 and J is TRBJ1-4, with TRBD1 as a possible D gene (5 bases). Germline V gene lookup returns CDR1 LNHDA and CDR2 SQIVND (reference sequence). The CDR3 is 14 amino acids. V was shortened by 7 bases and J by 5 bases, with 14 bases between the two germline ends. CDR3 in DNA: TGTGCCAGTACTTGGGGGGGAAGAAATGAAAAACTGTTTTTT. Protein product: CASTWGGRNEKLFF.

This clone was seen a handful of times. V usage is TRBV28 and J usage is TRBJ2-5, with 12 bases lining up with TRBD2. Germline V gene sequence: CDR1 MDHEN, CDR2 SYDVKM. The CDR3 totals 15 residues. Germline trimming cut 5 bases from V and 5 bases from J; bases unmatched to any gene: 6. The CDR3 here is CASSPSLAGGETQYF. The CDR3 coding sequence is TGTGCCAGCAGTCCCTCTCTAGCGGGGGGGGAGACCCAGTACTTC.

V and J are TRBV6-6 and TRBJ1-1, with 9 bases identical to TRBD1. With 5 bases clipped from V and 1 base from J, the junction kept 5 bases outside the gene matches. The CDR3 contains 15 residues. CDR1 is MNHNY, CDR2 SVGAGI, per germline (reference sequence). As DNA, the CDR3 is TGTGCCAGCAGTAATTCGGGACAGGGGAACACTGAAGCTTTCTTT. As protein: CASSNSGQGNTEAFF.

This chain connects TRBV5-1 to TRBJ1-6; D is possibly TRBD1 (5 bases). CDR1 SGHRS and CDR2 YFSETQ come from the germline V gene. Trimming took off 0 bases at V and 11 bases at J, with 12 bases between the two ends. The CDR3 is made up of 14 amino acids. The CDR3 coding sequence is TGCGCCAGCAGCTTGGATGGGGCTAGCGCACCCCTCCACTTT. This sequence encodes CASSLDGASAPLHF.